This T cell receptor beta chain came from a study of a mutant IDH1 vaccine in newly diagnosed glioma. Across the whole study: A roughly 62% male, approximately 38% female split and a mean age of roughly 44 years characterized treated patients.

Time point given: week 23, last vaccination. What each vaccine dose contained was 300 ug of mutant IDH1 20-mer peptide, accompanied by topical imiquimod. Of note for this clone: Its antigen is unknown.

This table comes from immunoSEQ multiplex PCR, and its TCRdb copy is limited to in-frame clones, with some not included. The sample contains 60,000 to 100,000 clones, roughly 85% of which appear only once. The CDR3 has 14 amino acids. Germline CDR1 MDHEN, CDR2 SYDVKM. Trimming took off 7 bases at V and 3 bases at J, with 16 bases between the two ends. Study-wide results and limits: Pseudoprogression seemingly bore no relation to changes in top peripheral T cell clonotypes. Vaccination induced immune responses in approximately 94% of patients.

This TCR came from a woman in her forties or fifties with glioma. Material: PBMCs, obtained from a glioma patient whose treatment included an IDH1 peptide vaccine. The rearrangement links TRBV28 to TRBJ2-7; D possibly corresponds to TRBD2 (6 bases). CDR3 in amino acids: CASTLRGAGYEQYF. CDR3 DNA: TGTGCCAGCACCTTGCGGGGAGCGGGCTACGAGCAGTACTTC.